These T cell receptor beta chains were read from a single sample in a study of tumor-infiltrating lymphocytes in localized non-small cell lung cancer. Using immunoSEQ multiplex PCR, the repertoire was profiled, and TCRdb retains in-frame clones only, with some absent. This table holds roughly 7,200 clones, over 75% found once. Sequencing was performed on lung tumor tissue. Source of these receptors: a human donor with non-small cell lung cancer. Each CDR3 is given with its conserved first and last residue. The D gene is left open where the match is weak. Clone size is shown for a subset of rows, as once, few, many or a class of expanded clone.

j_gene: TRBJ1-1
v_gene: TRBV11-1
d_gene: .
len: 15
abundance: .
CDR3nt: TGTGCCAGCAGCCCCTTCCCCATACAAAACACTGAAGCTTTCTTT
CDR3aa: CASSPFPIQNTEAFF

j_gene: TRBJ2-7
v_gene: TRBV5-1
d_gene: .
len: 17
abundance: once
CDR3nt: TGCGCCAGCAGCTTGCCTCCTTTTGACCCTCCTCTCTACGAGCAGTACTTC
CDR3aa: CASSLPPFDPPLYEQYF

j_gene: TRBJ2-7
v_gene: TRBV19
d_gene: .
len: 13
abundance: .
CDR3nt: TGTGCCAGTAGTACATGGGGCGGCTACGAGCAGTACTTC
CDR3aa: CASSTWGGYEQYF

j_gene: TRBJ1-5
v_gene: TRBV27
d_gene: .
len: 16
abundance: .
CDR3nt: TGTGCCAGCAGTTTCCTACCGGGGCCCGATGTACAGCCCCAGCATTTT
CDR3aa: CASSFLPGPDVQPQHF

j_gene: TRBJ1-6
v_gene: TRBV25-1
d_gene: .
len: 15
abundance: few
CDR3nt: TGTGCCAGCAGTGAATACGGGGCAGGCAATTCACCCCTCCACTTT
CDR3aa: CASSEYGAGNSPLHF

j_gene: TRBJ1-4
v_gene: TRBV6-5
d_gene: .
len: 14
abundance: few
CDR3nt: TGTGCCAGCAGTTACACCCCAACTAATGAAAAACTGTTTTTT
CDR3aa: CASSYTPTNEKLFF

j_gene: TRBJ2-2
v_gene: TRBV15
d_gene: TRBD2
len: 17
abundance: .
CDR3nt: TGTGCCACCAGCAGAGATCTCGGCGGGAGTGGCACCGGGGAGCTGTTTTTT
CDR3aa: CATSRDLGGSGTGELFF

j_gene: TRBJ2-6
v_gene: TRBV18
d_gene: .
len: 14
abundance: .
CDR3nt: TGTGCCAGCTCACCACTCTCTGGGGCCAACGTCCTGACTTTC
CDR3aa: CASSPLSGANVLTF

j_gene: TRBJ1-1
v_gene: TRBV4-2
d_gene: TRBD1
len: 16
abundance: once
CDR3nt: TGTGCCAGCAGCCAAGAATCGAACAGGGGAAGGACTGAAGCTTTCTTT
CDR3aa: CASSQESNRGRTEAFF

j_gene: TRBJ1-2
v_gene: TRBV30
d_gene: TRBD1
len: 14
abundance: .
CDR3nt: TGTGCCTGGAGTGACACGACAGGGAACTATGGCTACACCTTC
CDR3aa: CAWSDTTGNYGYTF

j_gene: TRBJ1-1
v_gene: TRBV7-3
d_gene: TRBD1
len: 13
abundance: .
CDR3nt: TGTGCCAGCAGCTCGGGACAGGGGGCCCAAGCTTTCTTT
CDR3aa: CASSSGQGAQAFF

j_gene: TRBJ2-1
v_gene: TRBV10-3
d_gene: .
len: 18
abundance: .
CDR3nt: TGTGCCATCAGTGCCCGCGGCAGTCACGAGGTCTCCTACAATGAGCAGTTCTTC
CDR3aa: CAISARGSHEVSYNEQFF

j_gene: TRBJ1-1
v_gene: TRBV6-6
d_gene: TRBD1
len: 12
abundance: .
CDR3nt: TGTGCCAGCAGTTTCGTACAGGGGGAAGCTTTCTTT
CDR3aa: CASSFVQGEAFF